This T cell receptor beta chain was recorded in a study of T cells in localized non-small cell lung cancer. Study-wide findings and caveats: There was an association of higher blood T cell density with longer overall survival. Analysis by sequencing included only one tumor region, so heterogeneity remains possible. Of the tissues analyzed, uninvolved adjacent lung showed maximal T cell clonality, greater than tumor. Within adjacent lung there appeared a median roughly 60 of the top 100 tumor clones.

V trimming: 5 bases; J trimming: 4 bases; junction bases outside the gene matches: 7. This CDR3 spans 16 amino acids. Germline V gives CDR1 SGHVS, CDR2 FNYEAQ. Only in-frame clones appear in the TCRdb table, and some are missing; sequencing was by immunoSEQ multiplex PCR. The sample includes about 19,000 clones, 80% to 95% of them seen just once. As to this clone: Its antigen is as yet unknown.

V and J are TRBV7-6 and TRBJ2-1, with 11 nucleotides matching TRBD2. This TCR was sampled from a male donor aged 60 or over with stage I squamous cell lung carcinoma. Sequenced material: peripheral blood, taken before any cancer treatment. CDR3 DNA: TGTGCCAGCAGCCTCCTAGCGGGGGGTGGGTACAATGAGCAGTTCTTC. It codes for CASSLLAGGGYNEQFF.